Presented here are 30 T cell receptor beta chains from one specimen sequenced in a study of cytomegalovirus exposure and HLA in healthy donors (dated by TCRdb to between 2016 and 2019). Library method: the immunoSEQ multiplex PCR assay. For the multiplex PCR, a mixture combining 60 forward primers for TCR Vbeta segments and 13 reverse primers for TCR Jbeta segments was used. TCRdb's version of the immuneACCESS table is confined to in-frame rearrangements and falls short of the full clone set. An unresolved V gene accounts for under half of the shortfall where checked; the remainder is of unknown origin. Here the sample has about 180,000 clones; around 80% occur a single time. Of the sample, 2.5% to 3.5% is held by the ten largest clones. The sequencing sample was made of PBMCs. Receptors were obtained from a woman aged 50 to 60 in good health and CMV-seropositive.

This rearrangement joins TRBV29-1 to TRBJ2-3; 9 bases fit TRBD2. The CDR3 has 15 residues. V trimming: 4 bases; J trimming: 0 bases; junction bases outside the gene matches: 5. Germline CDR1 is SQVTM and CDR2 is ANQGSEA. The CDR3 reads CSVASGGSSTDTQYF. The CDR3 DNA reads as TGCAGCGTTGCCAGCGGGGGGTCTAGCACAGATACGCAGTATTTT.

The table lists this clone with a count of one. The chain is built from TRBV19 and TRBJ1-1; 7 nucleotides align to TRBD1. Trimming at V came to 1 base and at J to 0 bases, leaving 8 bases not matched to a gene. CDR1 and CDR2 from the germline V gene are LNHDA and SQIVND (reference sequence). This CDR3 is built from 17 residues. The CDR3 sequence is CASSIGTGVTMNTEAFF. The CDR3 region has the DNA TGTGCCAGTAGTATAGGGACAGGAGTTACCATGAACACTGAAGCTTTCTTT.

This CDR3 is CASSFGTGPYGYTF. As DNA, the CDR3 is TGTGCCAGCAGCTTTGGGACAGGCCCCTATGGCTACACCTTC. The chain joins TRBV7-2 to TRBJ1-2; the match to TRBD1 covers 8 bases. This CDR3 has 14 residues. The germline CDR1 and CDR2 sequences are SGHTA and FQGNSA. V gave up 3 bases and J gave up 4 bases; unmatched junction bases: 4.

This clone was observed a few times. V and J are TRBV19 and TRBJ2-1; 13 nucleotides agree with TRBD2. CDR3 length equals 18 residues. V lost 3 bases and J lost 5; bases outside the gene matches: 10. The germline V gene encodes CDR1 LNHDA and CDR2 SQIVND (reference sequence). The CDR3 spells CASSISPRTSGGNNEQFF. The DNA of the CDR3 is TGTGCCAGTAGTATTTCTCCTCGGACTAGCGGGGGTAACAATGAGCAGTTCTTC.

This chain joins TRBV19 and TRBJ1-5, with 9 bases fitting TRBD1. V lost 7 bases, J lost 6 bases, and 13 bases stayed unmatched. Germline values: CDR1 LNHDA, CDR2 SQIVND (reference sequence). This CDR3 contains 16 residues. The CDR3: CASTNAGGDRAQPQHF. Here the CDR3 DNA reads TGTGCCAGTACTAACGCGGGTGGGGACAGGGCTCAGCCCCAGCATTTT.

The V gene is TRBV5-6, the J gene TRBJ2-5; 10 nucleotides line up with TRBD2. J was trimmed by 1 base and V by 1 base; bases with no gene match: 4. Germline loops: CDR1 SGHDT, CDR2 YYEEEE. This CDR3 has 16 residues. CDR3: CASSLTPSGSQETQYF. The DNA for the CDR3 is TGTGCCAGCAGCTTGACGCCTAGCGGGAGCCAAGAGACCCAGTACTTC.

V usage is TRBV27 and J usage is TRBJ2-1; 16 bases align to TRBD2. V shed 5 bases and J 9 bases; nucleotides not matched to a gene: 4. The CDR3 sequence is 15 residues long. CDR1 is MNHEY and CDR2 is SMNVEV in the germline V gene (reference sequence). The CDR3 DNA is TGTGCCAGCAGTATGGGACTAGCGGGAGGGAGTGAGCAGTTCTTC. Amino acids: CASSMGLAGGSEQFF.

This clone has more than one count but fewer than ten. The chain carries TRBV6-5 and TRBJ2-7; 9 nucleotides agree with TRBD2. The CDR3 length is 12 residues. The junction had 9 bases not matched to a gene; V was cut back by 6 bases and J by 12 bases. The germline CDR1 and CDR2 sequences are MNHEY and SVGAGI. CDR3 nucleotide sequence: TGTGCCAGCAGCCACCAAGCGGGAGGCTGGTACTTC. Translated: CASSHQAGGWYF.

The chain uses TRBV28 and TRBJ1-2; no reliable D call. The germline V gene has CDR1 MDHEN and CDR2 SYDVKM. The CDR3 is 10 residues long. V shed 6 bases and J shed 7 bases, with 6 bases lying between them. The CDR3: CASSGLGYTF. CDR3 sequence (DNA): TGTGCCAGCAGCGGACTTGGCTACACCTTC.

The genes are TRBV6-5 and TRBJ1-5; unclear D gene. The CDR3 covers 16 residues. From germline, CDR1 is MNHEY and CDR2 SVGAGI. V dropped 0 bases and J dropped 7 bases, with 16 bases sitting between them. The CDR3 coding sequence is TGTGCCAGCAGTTACTCGAGTCGCGGGGAGTTGCAGCCCCAGCATTTT. It yields the protein CASSYSSRGELQPQHF.

The J gene is TRBJ2-1, the V gene TRBV2; the D gene is possibly TRBD2 (6 bases). The CDR3 runs to 16 residues. Germline loops: CDR1 SNHLY, CDR2 FYNNEI. V was shortened by 2 bases and J by 1 base, with 12 bases between the two germline ends. CDR3 sequence reads: CASSERPSVSYNEQFF. CDR3 DNA sequence: TGTGCCAGCAGTGAAAGGCCTAGCGTATCCTACAATGAGCAGTTCTTC.

The rearrangement joins TRBV9 to TRBJ2-5; unclear D gene. From germline, CDR1 is SGDLS and CDR2 YYNGEE. This CDR3 region has 13 residues. With 4 bases removed from V and 4 bases from J, the gap between germline ends came to 11 bases. The CDR3 loop is CASSLFGGETQYF. The CDR3 nucleotides are TGTGCCAGCAGCTTGTTTGGCGGAGAGACCCAGTACTTC.

This chain connects TRBV7-2 to TRBJ1-2; 7 bases align to TRBD1. CDR3 length equals 14 residues. CDR1 and CDR2 (germline): SGHTA, FQGNSA. With 3 bases clipped from V and 2 bases from J, the junction kept 3 bases outside the gene matches. The CDR3 region is CASSLTGTNYGYTF. The DNA of the CDR3 is TGTGCCAGCAGCTTGACAGGGACCAACTATGGCTACACCTTC.

The chain couples TRBV25-1 to TRBJ2-5, with a weak D call TRBD1 (6 bases). Germline V gene sequence: CDR1 MGHDK, CDR2 SYGVNS. There are 15 residues in the CDR3. V was shortened by 3 bases and J by 3 bases, with 14 bases between the two germline ends. CDR3 bases: TGTGCCAGCAGTGACCCCCGGACAGCCAAAGAGACCCAGTACTTC. Its translation: CASSDPRTAKETQYF.

This rearrangement joins TRBV11-2 to TRBJ2-7; no clear D. CDR1 and CDR2 from the germline V gene are SGHAT and FQNNGV. V lost 6 bases, J lost 4 bases, and 10 bases lay in between. The CDR3 consists of 12 residues. CDR3 bases: TGTGCCAGCAGTGCAACAGCTTACGAGCAGTACTTC. Translating it yields CASSATAYEQYF. The variable domain in full, completed from reference TRBV11-2 and TRBJ2-7, reads EAGVAQSPRYKIIEKRQSVAFWCNPISGHATLYWYQQILGQGPKLLIQFQNNGVVDDSQLPKDRFSAERLKGVDSTLKIQPAKLEDSAVYLCASSATAYEQYFGPGTRLTVT.

This clone was found a few times. The genes are TRBV7-8 and TRBJ1-1; possibly TRBD1 for D (5 bases). Germline-derived CDR1 and CDR2 are SGHVS and FQNEAQ. Trimming took off 4 bases at V and 5 bases at J, with 11 bases between the two ends. The CDR3 extends over 13 amino acids. For the CDR3, the DNA is TGTGCCAGCAGCTGGGGGGGGAGGACTGAAGCTTTCTTT. Its translation: CASSWGGRTEAFF.

The chain recombines TRBV5-1 with TRBJ2-5; 8 positions agree with TRBD2. CDR1 and CDR2 (germline): SGHRS, YFSETQ. The CDR3 has 14 residues. The J segment lost 3 bases and the V segment lost 3 bases, leaving 4 bases of the junction unmatched. The CDR3 DNA reads as TGCGCCAGCAGCTCCGTGACTAGCGAAGAGACCCAGTACTTC. This encodes CASSSVTSEETQYF.

The rearrangement uses TRBV14 and TRBJ2-1; 7 nucleotides align to TRBD1. Trimming took 2 bases from V and 3 from J; bases not matched to a gene: 4. From germline, CDR1 is SGHDN and CDR2 FVKESK. The CDR3 has 15 residues. As DNA, the CDR3 is TGTGCCAGCAGCCAATTGTGGACAGGCTACAATGAGCAGTTCTTC. This sequence encodes CASSQLWTGYNEQFF.

The rearrangement uses TRBV21-1 and TRBJ1-1. TRBV21-1 is noted as a pseudogene. CDR3 size: 14 residues. DNA for the CDR3: TGTGCCAGCAGCAAACCTGCCCCGGGGATTGAAGCTTTCTTT. This sequence encodes CASSKPAPGIEAFF.

This chain connects TRBV29-1 to TRBJ1-2; D is perhaps TRBD1 (6 bases). Looked up from germline, CDR1 is SQVTM and CDR2 is ANQGSEA. This CDR3 spans 12 amino acids. Trimming pared 7 bases from V and 8 bases from J, leaving 17 bases between. DNA of the CDR3: TGCAGCGGCGGAAGGACAGAAGAAGGCTACACCTTC. This encodes CSGGRTEEGYTF.

Notes on this clone: One end of the junction does not line up with germline, which may come from a read error. The chain employs TRBV28 and TRBJ2-7; 7 bases match TRBD1. Looked up from germline, CDR1 is MDHEN and CDR2 is SYDVKM. The CDR3 length is 11 residues. CDR3 residues: CASSNDRAFIF. The CDR3 DNA follows: TGTGCCAGCAGTAATGACAGGGCGTTTATCTTC.

This clone appeared once. The chain uses TRBV5-8 and TRBJ1-4, with a tentative D call TRBD1 (5 bases). The CDR3 has 15 amino acids. Germline V gives CDR1 SGHTS, CDR2 YDEGEE. V was clipped by 0 bases and J by 6 bases, with 12 bases between them. The CDR3 nucleotides are TGTGCCAGCAGCTTGGGGACACCGTTGGATGAAAAACTGTTTTTT. Amino acid sequence: CASSLGTPLDEKLFF. Variable domain in full (rest from reference TRBV5-8 and TRBJ1-4): EAGVTQSPTHLIKTRGQQATLRCSPISGHTSVYWYQQALGLGLQFLLWYDEGEERNRGNFPPRFSGRQFPNYSSELNVNALELEDSALYLCASSLGTPLDEKLFFGSGTQLSVL.

The chain carries TRBV6-1 and TRBJ2-5; no clear D gene. CDR3 length equals 11 residues. CDR1 MNHNS and CDR2 SASEGT come from the germline V gene. V was clipped by 5 bases and J by 1 base, with 2 bases between them. Here the CDR3 reads CASSLQETQYF. In DNA, the CDR3 is TGTGCCAGCAGTCTCCAAGAGACCCAGTACTTC.

The genes are TRBV29-1 and TRBJ2-1; 12 bases are a match to TRBD2. With V trimmed by 3 bases and J by 7 bases, 4 bases remained unmatched. This CDR3 has 14 amino acids. Germline CDR1 SQVTM, CDR2 ANQGSEA. CDR3 DNA sequence: TGCAGCGTTGATTCTAGCGGGAGGGTGAATGAGCAGTTCTTC. Its protein is CSVDSSGRVNEQFF.

J is TRBJ1-1 and V is TRBV19; D not certain. V was pared by 0 bases and J by 4 bases, with 9 bases between. Looked up from germline, CDR1 is LNHDA and CDR2 is SQIVND (reference sequence). This CDR3 is built from 14 residues. The CDR3 DNA sequence: TGTGCCAGTAGTATAGATCGGGATCCCACTGAAGCTTTCTTT. This sequence encodes CASSIDRDPTEAFF.

J is TRBJ1-2 and V is TRBV4-3; D not certain. Per the germline V gene, CDR1 is LGHNA and CDR2 is YSLEER. This CDR3 contains 14 residues. V dropped 0 bases and J dropped 4 bases, with 9 bases sitting between them. The DNA for the CDR3 is TGCGCCAGCAGCCAAGATCCTGAGGGCTATGGCTACACCTTC. It yields the protein CASSQDPEGYGYTF.

This chain connects TRBV30 to TRBJ2-3; 14 bases are shared with TRBD2. CDR1 and CDR2 (germline): GTSNPN, SVGIG (reference sequence). There are 21 residues in the CDR3. The J segment lost 1 base and the V segment lost 1 base, leaving 16 bases of the junction unmatched. CDR3 amino acids: CAWSAYLPGTSGSAGTDTQYF. CDR3 coding DNA: TGTGCCTGGAGTGCCTACCTTCCCGGGACTAGCGGGAGCGCTGGCACAGATACGCAGTATTTT.

The chain combines TRBV6-1 with TRBJ2-5, with D possibly TRBD2 on 6 matching bases. Germline lookup yields CDR1 MNHNS and CDR2 SASEGT. The CDR3 covers 16 residues. V lost 1 base and J lost 4, with 16 bases in between. In DNA, the CDR3 is TGTGCCAGCAGTGAAGTTTGGAGGGAGCGTGGAGAGACCCAGTACTTC. It specifies CASSEVWRERGETQYF.

The genes are TRBV12-5 and TRBJ1-1, with D perhaps TRBD1 (6 bases). The germline V gene encodes CDR1 LGHNT and CDR2 FRNRAP. This CDR3 is built from 16 residues. The ends were cut back, 5 bases at V and 2 bases at J, with 18 bases in the middle. The CDR3 sequence is CASGPRGESQNTEAFF. The CDR3 coding sequence is TGTGCTAGTGGTCCCAGGGGCGAATCCCAAAACACTGAAGCTTTCTTT.

The chain employs TRBV19 and TRBJ1-2; 11 nucleotides align to TRBD1. J gave up 2 bases and V 0 bases, and 8 bases lay outside the gene matches. The CDR3 is made up of 18 amino acids. Germline-derived CDR1 and CDR2 are LNHDA and SQIVND (reference sequence). The CDR3 region is CASSIDLPRDRGNYGYTF. In nucleotides, the CDR3 is TGTGCCAGTAGTATAGATCTCCCTCGGGACAGGGGGAACTATGGCTACACCTTC. Combining the CDR3 with reference TRBV19 and TRBJ1-2 gives the whole variable domain DGGITQSPKYLFRKEGQNVTLSCEQNLNHDAMYWYRQDPGQGLRLIYYSQIVNDFQKGDIAEGYSVSREKKESFPLTVTSAQKNPTAFYLCASSIDLPRDRGNYGYTFGSGTRLTVV.